What follows are 3 T cell receptor beta chains derived from one specimen sequenced in a study of T-cell memory formation after mild COVID-19. Each CDR3 protein is one row after TCRdb ran MiXCR on the 5' RACE reads. The sample has 120,000 to 150,000 distinct CDR3 sequences; 6% to 7% are singletons. Sequencing used PBMCs or a T cell subset sorted from them (not recorded which). The receptors were sampled from an adult woman who had mild COVID-19 (a few samples of this study predate the infection). Cell type and time point are not known.

This clonotype was observed many times. The CDR3 bases are TGTGCCAGCAGCCAAGTTAGGGCGGACTCCTACAATGAGCAGTTCTTC. It yields the protein CASSQVRADSYNEQFF. This chain links TRBV4-2 with TRBJ2-1; D is uncertain. The V gene lost 1 base and the J gene lost 0 bases, with 10 bases spanning the gap. The CDR3 covers 16 residues. Germline loops: CDR1 LGHNA, CDR2 YNFKEQ.

This clonotype was picked up many times. The rearrangement links TRBV20-1 to TRBJ2-7, with D uncertain. The CDR3 has 15 amino acids. Deletions cut 6 bases from V and 5 bases from J, with 23 bases between. Germline assignment: CDR1 DFQATT and CDR2 SNEGSKA (reference sequence). CDR3 amino acids: CSALGTDRKIHEQYF. The CDR3 DNA sequence: TGCAGTGCGCTAGGAACTGACCGAAAAATCCACGAGCAGTACTTC.

V gene TRBV9 combines with J gene TRBJ2-1; D unresolved. The CDR3 is 14 residues long. Germline CDR1 reads SGDLS; CDR2 reads YYNGEE. V was trimmed by 2 bases and J by 12 bases, leaving 18 bases between them. The CDR3 coding sequence is TGTGCCAGCAGCGTTGGGGAACCCATGGAAGTGCAGTTCTTC. Amino acid sequence: CASSVGEPMEVQFF.